Listed below are T cell receptor beta chains from one sample, sequenced in a study of OX40 agonist ivuxolimab in advanced cancers. The table came from immunoSEQ multiplex PCR; TCRdb's copy has only in-frame clones and leaves some out. The data contain about 62,000 clones, nearly 95% of them singletons. The sequenced sample was CD4+ or CD8+ T cells sorted from blood, obtained in a trial of the OX40 agonist ivuxolimab. The receptors originated from an adult with an advanced solid tumor such as melanoma, head and neck, liver or kidney cancer. Each CDR3 is given with its conserved first and last residue. The D gene is left open where the match is weak. Clone size is stated in some rows and not others, as once, few, many or a class when expanded.

TRBV13,TRBJ2-3,NA,NA,TGTGCCAGCAGCTTAGTGGTATCAGATACGCAGTATTTT,CASSLVVSDTQYF
TRBV27,TRBJ2-7,NA,once,TGTGCCAGCAGTTTACAGCTGGACGGCTACGAGCAGTACTTC,CASSLQLDGYEQYF
TRBV2,TRBJ2-5,TRBD2,once,TGTGCCAGCAGTGATCTTTACCTAGCGGGAGCCGGGGAGACCCAGTACTTC,CASSDLYLAGAGETQYF
TRBV19,TRBJ1-1,NA,many,TGTGCCAGTAGTATAGGACAGGTCACTGAAGCTTTCTTT,CASSIGQVTEAFF
TRBV7-6,TRBJ1-1,NA,NA,TGTGCCAGCAGCTTAGTGGGGGCGAACACTGAAGCTTTCTTT,CASSLVGANTEAFF
TRBV13,TRBJ2-7,TRBD1,NA,TGTGCCAGCAGCTCAACCGGGACAGGGGATTACGAGCAGTACTTC,CASSSTGTGDYEQYF
TRBV6-4,TRBJ2-1,NA,once,TGTGCCAGCAGTGACGAAACACATGATGAGCAGTTCTTC,CASSDETHDEQFF
TRBV15,TRBJ2-5,NA,NA,TGTGCCACCAGCAGAGATCTTACGCCGGGGGAGACCCAGTACTTC,CATSRDLTPGETQYF
TRBV9,TRBJ2-1,TRBD2,NA,TGTGCCAGCAGCGGGATTAGCGGGAGGGTCTACAATGAGCAGTTCTTC,CASSGISGRVYNEQFF
TRBV13,TRBJ2-3,NA,NA,TGTGCCAGCTGGGCCGACGGGCGTCCCCCTAGCACAGATACGCAGTATTTT,CASWADGRPPSTDTQYF
TRBV5-8,TRBJ2-3,TRBD2,once,TGTGCCAGCAGCCCACATCTTAGGCTAACTAGCGTGGAAACAGATACGCAGTATTTT,CASSPHLRLTSVETDTQYF
TRBV7-8,TRBJ1-5,NA,NA,TGTGCCAGCAGCTTATACGCAGCTCAGCCCCAGCATTTT,CASSLYAAQPQHF
TRBV6-6,TRBJ1-1,TRBD1,NA,TGTGCCAGCACTACAGGGGAGACTGAAGCTTTCTTT,CASTTGETEAFF
TRBV13,TRBJ1-2,NA,NA,TGTGCCAGCAGCTTCCCGGGACCGCGGGGCTACACCTTC,CASSFPGPRGYTF
TRBV4-2,TRBJ1-1,NA,NA,TGTGCCAGCAGCCAAGAGGACACTGAAGCTTTCTTT,CASSQEDTEAFF
TRBV5-4,TRBJ2-7,TRBD1,once,TGTGCCAGCAGCCGTAACAGGGGGCCAGTGGAGCAGTACTTC,CASSRNRGPVEQYF
TRBV29-1,TRBJ2-7,TRBD2,NA,TGCAGCGTCCTTCTAGCGGGAGGGTCCTACGAGCAGTACTTC,CSVLLAGGSYEQYF
TRBV4-1,TRBJ1-1,NA,NA,TGCGCCAGCAGCGGGGAGGGGGGGAGTTACACTGAAGCTTTCTTT,CASSGEGGSYTEAFF
TRBV4-1,TRBJ2-2,NA,NA,TGCGCCAGCAGCCAAGTTAGGGGAATTGGCACCGGGGAGCTGTTTTTT,CASSQVRGIGTGELFF
TRBV23-1,TRBJ2-3,TRBD2,NA,TGCGCCAGCCCTAGTAGCCTGCGGGTCTCTAGCGGGAGTCCAGATACGCAGTATTTT,CASPSSLRVSSGSPDTQYF
TRBV11-2,TRBJ2-7,NA,NA,TGTGCCAGCAGCTTAGGGGCCGGGGTCGAGCAGTACTTC,CASSLGAGVEQYF
TRBV29-1,TRBJ2-7,TRBD2,NA,TGCAGCGTTGAAGATAGGAGCGGGAGCTCCTACGAGCAGTACTTC,CSVEDRSGSSYEQYF
TRBV27,TRBJ2-7,NA,NA,TGTGCCAGCAGCCTAGGGGCTAGAAGGTCGGACGAGCAGTACTTC,CASSLGARRSDEQYF
TRBV29-1,TRBJ1-5,TRBD1,NA,TGCAGCGTGGGGACAGGGGGCGACAATCAGCCCCAGCATTTT,CSVGTGGDNQPQHF
TRBV6-5,TRBJ1-2,NA,NA,TGTGCCAGCAGTTACTCGGGAGTCTATGGCTACACCTTC,CASSYSGVYGYTF
TRBV10-2,TRBJ2-1,TRBD2,NA,TGCGCCAGTGGACTAGCGGGGGAAGGGGAGCAGTTCTTC,CASGLAGEGEQFF
TRBV10-1,TRBJ2-5,NA,NA,TGCGCCAGCAGTGACGGCGGGGAAAAAGAGACCCAGTACTTC,CASSDGGEKETQYF
TRBV6-5,TRBJ2-3,TRBD2,NA,TGTGCCAGCAGCCCTCCCGGGGGGGGGATGGATACGCAGTATTTT,CASSPPGGGMDTQYF
TRBV9,TRBJ2-3,NA,NA,TGTGCCAGCAGCGTAGATCCCGGACCCGCTACAGATACGCAGTATTTT,CASSVDPGPATDTQYF
TRBV4-1,TRBJ2-1,NA,NA,TGCGCCAGCAGCCACCGACACAATGAGCAGTTCTTC,CASSHRHNEQFF
TRBV12-5,TRBJ2-3,NA,NA,TGTGCTAGTGGTTTCGACGGACCGTACACAGATACGCAGTATTTT,CASGFDGPYTDTQYF
TRBV19,TRBJ2-3,TRBD2,NA,TGTGCCAGTTCACGGGGGGGAGTAACAGATACGCAGTATTTT,CASSRGGVTDTQYF
TRBV6-6,TRBJ2-7,NA,NA,TGTGCCAGCAGTTACACAGGTAGCTCCTACGAGCAGTACTTC,CASSYTGSSYEQYF
TRBV10-3,TRBJ2-7,TRBD2,NA,TGTGCCATCAGTGACGTTAGCGGGGGGAGCTCCTACGAGCAGTACTTC,CAISDVSGGSSYEQYF
TRBV2,TRBJ1-1,NA,NA,TGTGCCAGCAATGACGGACTGAACACTGAAGCTTTCTTT,CASNDGLNTEAFF
TRBV10-3,TRBJ2-3,TRBD1,NA,TGTGCCATCAGTGCTAACTCCCCCCTAACAGGGGTCACAGATACGCAGTATTTT,CAISANSPLTGVTDTQYF
TRBV11-1,TRBJ2-3,TRBD2,NA,TGTGCCAGCAGCTTAGCCCATCCGACTAGCCTCACAGATACGCAGTATTTT,CASSLAHPTSLTDTQYF
TRBV6-1,TRBJ2-2,TRBD2,NA,TGTGCCAGCAGTGAACTTCCGCGGGAGTATACCGGGGAGCTGTTTTTT,CASSELPREYTGELFF
TRBV4-1,TRBJ1-2,TRBD1,NA,TGCGCCAGCAGCCAAGTTTCGGAGACAGGGTATGGCTACACCTTC,CASSQVSETGYGYTF
TRBV9,TRBJ2-2,NA,NA,TGTGCCAGCAGCCCCCTCGGGGGGAACACCGGGGAGCTGTTTTTT,CASSPLGGNTGELFF
TRBV15,TRBJ1-2,TRBD1,NA,TGTGCCACCAGCAGATTTCCGACAGGGAACTATGGCTACACCTTC,CATSRFPTGNYGYTF
TRBV11-2,TRBJ1-1,NA,few,TGTGCCAGCAGCTTAGGGGCGAACACTGAAGCTTTCTTT,CASSLGANTEAFF